This TCR beta chain originates from a study of ipilimumab plus nivolumab after autologous stem cell transplantation. Germline CDR1 is SGHNT and CDR2 is YYREEE (reference sequence). V shed 0 bases and J shed 7 bases, with 10 bases lying between them. CDR3 length: 13 amino acids. Patients got ipilimumab 1 mg/kg beginning 14 to 28 days post-transplant. Through week 26, nivolumab 3 mg/kg IV was given weeks 1, 4, 7, 10, then biweekly. Details on this clone: What it recognizes is unknown.

Regarding the study as a whole: The authors say TCR, Treg and microbiome findings warrant further study.

Sequencing was performed with immunoSEQ multiplex PCR; in TCRdb, only in-frame clones are kept and a portion is missing. The sample includes approximately 84,000 clones, 65% to 85% seen only once; the top ten take roughly 2%. The receptor's source is a male donor with diffuse large B-cell lymphoma. The sample consisted of PBMCs, taken in a trial of ipilimumab plus nivolumab as post-transplant consolidation. The chain carries TRBV5-4 and TRBJ1-2; TRBD1 is a possible D gene (5 bases). This CDR3 is CASSLVQVRGYTF. CDR3 coding DNA: TGTGCCAGCAGCTTGGTACAGGTACGTGGCTACACCTTC.